This T cell receptor beta chain was retrieved from a study of spatial heterogeneity in lung cancer. Study at large: A total of under 80 untreated early-stage non-small cell lung cancer patients served as donors. In the raw reads, each unique TCR and UMI combination was present more than ten times on average. Those follow-up PBMC samples that were available underwent sequencing, at a median interval of roughly 22 months following resection.

Time point described: blood at routine non-recurrence follow-up after resection. Tumor, nontumor lung or frozen PBMC supplied whole RNA, sequenced without sorting. MiXCR, run by TCRdb on the 5' RACE reads, gives a single entry per CDR3 protein. Here the sample spans around 100,000 distinct CDR3 sequences, more than 10% being singletons. Sequenced material: PBMCs, taken at follow-up. This sequence was found in a female donor with early-stage non-small cell lung cancer.

CDR3 amino acids: CASSIPAWSGYTF. The CDR3 nucleotides are TGTGCCAGCAGTATTCCGGCGTGGAGTGGCTACACCTTC. This sequence joins TRBV28 and TRBJ1-2; the D is unclear. The CDR3 consists of 13 residues. The V end was cut by 5 bases, the J end by 7 bases, with 14 bases between. Germline CDR1 MDHEN, CDR2 SYDVKM.